These 9 T cell receptor beta chains came from one sample sequenced in a study of PD-1 blockade in mismatch repair-deficient tumors. The protocol was immunoSEQ multiplex PCR, while the TCRdb copy is restricted to in-frame clones and leaves out a portion. The sample has some 120,000 clones; about 88% are singletons. Here the sequenced sample was peripheral blood, taken 44 weeks after starting pembrolizumab. Receptor source: an adult with mismatch repair-deficient cancer.

This rearrangement joins TRBV6-1 to TRBJ1-5, with 8 bases fitting TRBD1. This CDR3 is 13 amino acids long. V lost 5 bases, J lost 6 bases, and 3 bases stayed unmatched. From germline, CDR1 is MNHNS and CDR2 SASEGT. CDR3 residues: CASSMGQVQPQHF. The CDR3 bases are TGTGCCAGCAGTATGGGACAGGTTCAGCCCCAGCATTTT.

DNA of the CDR3: TGTGCCAGTAGTCCACGTCGGACAGGGACCTACGAGCAGTACTTC. Encoded protein: CASSPRRTGTYEQYF. V usage is TRBV19 and J usage is TRBJ2-7, with 8 nucleotides matching TRBD1. The germline V gene has CDR1 LNHDA and CDR2 SQIVND (reference sequence). This CDR3 spans 15 amino acids. The V gene end was trimmed by 5 bases and the J gene end by 2 bases; junction bases not matched to a gene: 8.

The chain joins TRBV7-2 to TRBJ2-5; no clear D. Germline V gene lookup returns CDR1 SGHTA and CDR2 FQGNSA. The CDR3 is 15 residues long. The V end lost 1 base, the J end lost 6 bases, and 15 bases lay between the germline ends. CDR3 in DNA: TGTGCCAGCAGCTTAGAAGTCAGCTCTCAACAGACCCAGTACTTC. Protein sequence: CASSLEVSSQQTQYF.

The genes are TRBV19 and TRBJ1-5, with D possibly being TRBD1 (6 bases). V was pared by 5 bases and J by 0 bases, with 17 bases between. The CDR3 runs 17 residues. Germline loops: CDR1 LNHDA, CDR2 SQIVND (reference sequence). CDR3 in amino acids: CASSPSFDRYSNQPQHF. DNA for the CDR3: TGTGCCAGTAGTCCATCCTTTGACAGGTATAGCAATCAGCCCCAGCATTTT. The complete variable domain, with remaining parts taken from reference TRBV19 and TRBJ1-5, reads DGGITQSPKYLFRKEGQNVTLSCEQNLNHDAMYWYRQDPGQGLRLIYYSQIVNDFQKGDIAEGYSVSREKKESFPLTVTSAQKNPTAFYLCASSPSFDRYSNQPQHFGDGTRLSIL.

V gene TRBV6-5 combines with J gene TRBJ2-5; 10 bases are a match to TRBD2. After removal of 10 bases from V and 9 bases from J, the junction contained 14 bases not matched to a gene. CDR1 MNHEY and CDR2 SVGAGI come from the germline V gene. This CDR3 has 14 amino acids. The CDR3: CATGLADLLGAQYF. CDR3 sequence (DNA): TGTGCCACCGGACTAGCGGATCTCTTAGGCGCCCAGTACTTC.

In its sample, this clone was seen a few times. The chain joins TRBV10-3 to TRBJ2-7; no firm D call. There are 14 residues in the CDR3. V gave up 5 bases and J gave up 3 bases, with 14 bases separating them. From germline, CDR1 is ENHRY and CDR2 SYGVKD. The CDR3 nucleotides read TGTGCCATCAGTCGTCCAGGCAGACACTACGAGCAGTACTTC. It encodes CAISRPGRHYEQYF.

The CDR3 region has the DNA TGTGCCAGCAGCCCCACGTGGGGGTGGGAGGCTTACAATGAGCAGTTCTTC. Amino acids: CASSPTWGWEAYNEQFF. The chain uses TRBV7-8 and TRBJ2-1; the D gene is possibly TRBD2 (6 bases). Germline V gene sequence: CDR1 SGHVS, CDR2 FQNEAQ. Deletions cut 5 bases from V and 4 bases from J, with 21 bases between. There are 17 residues in the CDR3.

The chain has TRBV2 and TRBJ1-4, with TRBD1 matching 10 bases. This CDR3 is 18 amino acids long. The V segment lost 6 bases and the J segment 0 bases; nucleotides outside the gene matches: 10. The germline gives CDR1 SNHLY, CDR2 FYNNEI. CDR3: CASRGTGAFVPTNEKLFF. CDR3 bases: TGTGCCAGCAGGGGGACAGGGGCCTTTGTTCCAACTAATGAAAAACTGTTTTTT.

The gene calls are TRBV5-4 and TRBJ1-2; 7 nucleotides line up with TRBD1. There are 14 residues in the CDR3. With V trimmed by 3 bases and J by 2 bases, 4 bases remained unmatched. Germline V lookup: CDR1 SGHNT, CDR2 YYREEE (reference sequence). CDR3: CASSWGQFNYGYTF. As DNA, the CDR3 is TGTGCCAGCAGCTGGGGACAGTTCAACTATGGCTACACCTTC.